A selection of T cell receptor beta chains follows, all from one sample in a study of blood T cells in healthy people across ages. TCRdb reprocessed the 5' RACE reads via MiXCR and lists one record per CDR3 protein. The sample has 1.2 million to 1.5 million distinct CDR3 sequences, 59% seen once; the top ten hold about 6.7%. Input material: blood. The receptors come from a man between 18 and 29 years old in good health. CDR3s include the opening cysteine and the closing phenylalanine or tryptophan. Each record gives: V gene, clone size, J gene, D gene, CDR3 protein, CDR3 DNA. The D gene is left open where the match is weak. Only part of the rows carry a size: once, few, many, or a class if the clone is expanded.

V gene: TRBV6-5
clone size: .
J gene: TRBJ2-3
D gene: .
CDR3 protein: CASSSQSGPSTDTQYF
CDR3 DNA: TGTGCCAGCAGTTCCCAGAGCGGGCCTAGCACAGATACGCAGTATTTT

V gene: TRBV20-1
clone size: .
J gene: TRBJ1-2
D gene: TRBD1
CDR3 protein: CSANRGNGYTF
CDR3 DNA: TGCAGTGCTAACAGGGGGAATGGCTACACCTTC

V gene: TRBV6-2/TRBV6-3
clone size: .
J gene: TRBJ2-7
D gene: .
CDR3 protein: CASSPVGSIYEQYF
CDR3 DNA: TGTGCCAGCAGCCCCGTCGGGTCAATCTACGAGCAGTACTTC

V gene: TRBV10-3
clone size: few
J gene: TRBJ2-1
D gene: TRBD2
CDR3 protein: CAISPSGRVNEQFF
CDR3 DNA: TGTGCCATCAGCCCTAGCGGGAGGGTCAATGAGCAGTTCTTC

V gene: TRBV6-6
clone size: few
J gene: TRBJ1-2
D gene: .
CDR3 protein: CASSPVEGSNYGYTF
CDR3 DNA: TGTGCCAGCAGCCCCGTGGAGGGATCTAACTATGGCTACACCTTC

V gene: TRBV30
clone size: .
J gene: TRBJ2-1
D gene: .
CDR3 protein: CAWTVADLFDEQFF
CDR3 DNA: TGTGCCTGGACCGTAGCCGATCTATTCGATGAGCAGTTCTTC

V gene: TRBV4-3
clone size: .
J gene: TRBJ2-7
D gene: TRBD2
CDR3 protein: CASSQELGGGAGAYEQYF
CDR3 DNA: TGCGCCAGCAGCCAAGAATTGGGCGGGGGGGCCGGCGCCTACGAGCAGTACTTC

V gene: TRBV20-1
clone size: .
J gene: TRBJ2-7
D gene: .
CDR3 protein: CSAVDAAYEQYF
CDR3 DNA: TGCAGTGCTGTGGACGCAGCCTACGAGCAGTACTTC

V gene: TRBV12-3/TRBV12-4
clone size: .
J gene: TRBJ1-2
D gene: TRBD1
CDR3 protein: CASSRDRVYDYGYTF
CDR3 DNA: TGTGCCAGCAGCCGTGACAGGGTGTACGACTATGGCTACACCTTC

V gene: TRBV20-1
clone size: .
J gene: TRBJ2-1
D gene: .
CDR3 protein: CSAIWGNEQFF
CDR3 DNA: TGCAGTGCTATATGGGGCAATGAGCAGTTCTTC

V gene: TRBV4-1
clone size: .
J gene: TRBJ1-2
D gene: .
CDR3 protein: CASSLLDRGTHGYTF
CDR3 DNA: TGCGCCAGCAGCCTCTTAGATCGGGGTACCCATGGCTACACCTTC

V gene: TRBV29-1
clone size: .
J gene: TRBJ2-2
D gene: .
CDR3 protein: CSVVGGNTGELFF
CDR3 DNA: TGCAGCGTTGTCGGGGGGAACACCGGGGAGCTGTTTTTT

V gene: TRBV29-1
clone size: .
J gene: TRBJ2-3
D gene: .
CDR3 protein: CSVESGQGDTQYF
CDR3 DNA: TGCAGCGTTGAGTCGGGACAAGGAGATACGCAGTATTTT

V gene: TRBV7-6
clone size: .
J gene: TRBJ2-5
D gene: TRBD2
CDR3 protein: CASSLQRGLTETQYF
CDR3 DNA: TGTGCCAGCAGCTTACAGCGGGGGCTAACAGAGACCCAGTACTTC

V gene: TRBV10-1
clone size: .
J gene: TRBJ1-2
D gene: TRBD1
CDR3 protein: CASSESGTGGNGYTF
CDR3 DNA: TGCGCCAGCAGTGAGTCGGGGACAGGGGGTAATGGCTACACCTTC

V gene: TRBV13
clone size: .
J gene: TRBJ2-1
D gene: .
CDR3 protein: CAGSLDRYYNEQFF
CDR3 DNA: TGTGCCGGCAGCTTAGACAGGTACTACAATGAGCAGTTCTTC

V gene: TRBV4-3
clone size: .
J gene: TRBJ2-7
D gene: TRBD1
CDR3 protein: CASSQGIVDRYYEQYF
CDR3 DNA: TGCGCCAGCAGCCAAGGGATTGTGGACAGGTACTACGAGCAGTACTTC

V gene: TRBV12-3/TRBV12-4
clone size: .
J gene: TRBJ2-3
D gene: .
CDR3 protein: CASSQLDTQYF
CDR3 DNA: TGTGCCAGCAGTCAGTTGGATACGCAGTATTTT

V gene: TRBV7-9
clone size: many
J gene: TRBJ2-3
D gene: .
CDR3 protein: CASSFLTDTQYF
CDR3 DNA: TGTGCCAGCAGCTTCCTGACAGATACGCAGTATTTT

V gene: TRBV15
clone size: .
J gene: TRBJ1-5
D gene: .
CDR3 protein: CATSREAVGYSNQPQHF
CDR3 DNA: TGTGCCACCAGCAGAGAGGCGGTCGGCTATAGCAATCAGCCCCAGCATTTT

V gene: TRBV29-1
clone size: .
J gene: TRBJ1-2
D gene: .
CDR3 protein: CSVEGGLGSRYTF
CDR3 DNA: TGCAGCGTTGAAGGGGGCCTGGGGAGCCGCTACACCTTC

V gene: TRBV6-6
clone size: .
J gene: TRBJ2-7
D gene: .
CDR3 protein: CASMSTSLEQYF
CDR3 DNA: TGTGCCAGCATGTCGACTAGTTTGGAGCAGTACTTC

V gene: TRBV28
clone size: .
J gene: TRBJ2-1
D gene: TRBD1
CDR3 protein: CASSFDRASYNEQFF
CDR3 DNA: TGTGCCAGCAGTTTCGACAGGGCATCCTACAATGAGCAGTTCTTC

V gene: TRBV28
clone size: few
J gene: TRBJ1-4
D gene: .
CDR3 protein: CASSFLGQGTNEKLFF
CDR3 DNA: TGTGCCAGCAGTTTTCTTGGCCAAGGAACTAATGAAAAACTGTTTTTT

V gene: TRBV5-1
clone size: few
J gene: TRBJ2-5
D gene: .
CDR3 protein: CASRTEQETQYF
CDR3 DNA: TGCGCCAGCAGGACTGAACAAGAGACCCAGTACTTC

V gene: TRBV20-1
clone size: .
J gene: TRBJ2-5
D gene: TRBD2
CDR3 protein: CSARDGGTSGQETQYF
CDR3 DNA: TGCAGTGCTAGAGATGGGGGGACTAGCGGGCAAGAGACCCAGTACTTC

V gene: TRBV12-3/TRBV12-4
clone size: .
J gene: TRBJ2-3
D gene: TRBD1
CDR3 protein: CASSPGQGWADTQYF
CDR3 DNA: TGTGCCAGCAGTCCGGGACAGGGGTGGGCAGATACGCAGTATTTT

V gene: TRBV27
clone size: .
J gene: TRBJ1-2
D gene: .
CDR3 protein: CASSQQVTAANYGYTF
CDR3 DNA: TGTGCCAGCAGTCAGCAGGTTACTGCGGCTAACTATGGCTACACCTTC

V gene: TRBV9
clone size: many
J gene: TRBJ2-2
D gene: .
CDR3 protein: CASSPLTGELFF
CDR3 DNA: TGTGCCAGCAGCCCATTAACCGGGGAGCTGTTTTTT

V gene: TRBV12-5
clone size: .
J gene: TRBJ2-3
D gene: TRBD1
CDR3 protein: CASGTLDRDTDTQYF
CDR3 DNA: TGTGCTAGTGGGACTCTCGACAGGGACACAGATACGCAGTATTTT

V gene: TRBV7-9
clone size: .
J gene: TRBJ2-1
D gene: .
CDR3 protein: CASSPLEGPGNNEQFF
CDR3 DNA: TGTGCCAGCAGCCCCCTCGAGGGACCTGGGAACAATGAGCAGTTCTTC

V gene: TRBV25-1
clone size: once
J gene: TRBJ1-1
D gene: .
CDR3 protein: CASSMTHLISEAFF
CDR3 DNA: TGTGCCAGCAGCATGACCCACCTCATTTCTGAAGCTTTCTTT

V gene: TRBV10-3
clone size: .
J gene: TRBJ2-5
D gene: .
CDR3 protein: CAIRGLEETQYF
CDR3 DNA: TGTGCCATCAGAGGACTGGAAGAGACCCAGTACTTC

V gene: TRBV14
clone size: .
J gene: TRBJ1-6
D gene: TRBD1
CDR3 protein: CASSQRQGRLNSPLHF
CDR3 DNA: TGTGCCAGCAGCCAACGACAGGGAAGGTTGAATTCACCCCTCCACTTT

V gene: TRBV5-1
clone size: .
J gene: TRBJ2-5
D gene: .
CDR3 protein: CASSLEAGQEETQYF
CDR3 DNA: TGCGCCAGCAGCTTGGAGGCCGGTCAAGAAGAGACCCAGTACTTC

V gene: TRBV29-1
clone size: .
J gene: TRBJ2-7
D gene: .
CDR3 protein: CSGPALYEQYF
CDR3 DNA: TGCAGCGGACCAGCCCTCTACGAGCAGTACTTC

V gene: TRBV2
clone size: .
J gene: TRBJ1-1
D gene: .
CDR3 protein: CASSADPANTEAFF
CDR3 DNA: TGTGCCAGCAGTGCCGACCCGGCCAACACTGAAGCTTTCTTT

V gene: TRBV20-1
clone size: .
J gene: TRBJ2-3
D gene: TRBD2
CDR3 protein: CSARGAASGSLDTQYF
CDR3 DNA: TGCAGTGCTAGGGGGGCGGCTAGCGGGAGCTTGGATACGCAGTATTTT

V gene: TRBV6-5
clone size: .
J gene: TRBJ1-2
D gene: .
CDR3 protein: CASSPLDRPDYGYTF
CDR3 DNA: TGTGCCAGCAGTCCACTCGACAGGCCCGACTATGGCTACACCTTC

V gene: TRBV11-1
clone size: .
J gene: TRBJ2-7
D gene: TRBD1
CDR3 protein: CASSPGQHSYEQYF
CDR3 DNA: TGTGCCAGCAGCCCGGGACAGCACTCCTACGAGCAGTACTTC

V gene: TRBV4-2
clone size: .
J gene: TRBJ1-4
D gene: .
CDR3 protein: CASSQEKATGATNEKLFF
CDR3 DNA: TGTGCCAGCAGCCAAGAGAAGGCCACCGGAGCTACTAATGAAAAACTGTTTTTT

V gene: TRBV6-2/TRBV6-3
clone size: .
J gene: TRBJ2-7
D gene: TRBD1
CDR3 protein: CASSYPSTGGFYEQYF
CDR3 DNA: TGTGCCAGCAGTTACCCCTCCACAGGGGGCTTCTACGAGCAGTACTTC

V gene: TRBV20-1
clone size: few
J gene: TRBJ2-7
D gene: TRBD2
CDR3 protein: CSAVTSGFISYEQYF
CDR3 DNA: TGCAGTGCTGTTACTAGCGGATTCATCTCCTACGAGCAGTACTTC